This T cell receptor beta chain was sequenced during a study of Ad26.COV2.S vaccination and SARS-CoV-2 variants. The study's findings and limits: Assessments of TCR breadth and depth may have underestimated the total T cell responses.

Trimming removed 8 bases from V and 2 bases from J, with 22 bases in between. The CDR3 sequence is 16 residues long. Noted treatment: 19 received Ad26.COV2.S at low or high dose, single or two shots; several received placebo; per-sample allocation not given. The samples date from day 63 after the first vaccine or placebo injection. The donor was a Boston adult aged 18-55 years. Wuhan-strain SARS-CoV-2 spike was expressed by the Ad26 vector that made up the vaccine. As concerns this clone: What it binds is not known.

Measured with immunoSEQ multiplex PCR; TCRdb has only the in-frame clones, and not every one. The table has a few hundred thousand clones, around 86% seen once; the top ten hold 3.4%. This clonotype was obtained from a person between 18 and 60 years old who received the Ad26.COV2.S COVID-19 vaccine or a placebo. The V call is TRBV6-7, the J call TRBJ2-7, with D possibly being TRBD1 (6 bases). TRBV6-7 is assigned to the ORF class and has an uncertain function. The specimen was peripheral blood, collected in a trial of Ad26.COV2.S vaccine versus placebo. The CDR3 sequence is CASGTGNTCSAYEQYF. The CDR3, as DNA: TGTGCCAGCGGTACAGGGAACACGTGTAGCGCCTACGAGCAGTACTTC.